What follows are 17 T cell receptor beta chains derived from one specimen sequenced in a study of identical twins. TCRdb processed the 5' RACE reads anew with MiXCR; each CDR3 protein has one entry. The table shows some 500,000 distinct CDR3 sequences, with 13% to 15% occurring only once. In addition, the sample was reused for a study of yellow fever vaccine responses in identical twins.

The sample consisted of CD4+ T cells sorted from blood. These receptors were obtained from a woman between 18 and 29 years old in good health.

In this sample, this clonotype turned up a few times. The V and J genes are TRBV20-1 and TRBJ1-6; D unresolved. CDR1 is DFQATT and CDR2 is SNEGSKA in the germline V gene (reference sequence). CDR3 length: 11 amino acids. V dropped 6 bases and J dropped 8 bases, with 8 bases sitting between them. The CDR3 reads CSAEGHSPLHF. The CDR3 DNA is TGCAGTGCGGAGGGCCATTCACCCCTCCACTTT.

This clonotype was counted at least ten times. The J gene is TRBJ2-7, the V gene TRBV12-3 or TRBV12-4, with D tentatively TRBD1 (5 bases). With 3 bases removed from V and 9 bases from J, the gap between germline ends came to 18 bases. This CDR3 is built from 14 residues. CDR3 DNA sequence: TGTGCCAGCAGTTTGTCCCAGGGTGGTGGTCGGCAGTACTTC. Translating it yields CASSLSQGGGRQYF.

This clonotype has just a few counts. V gene TRBV20-1 combines with J gene TRBJ1-6; 9 nucleotides align to TRBD1. The CDR3 extends over 14 amino acids. V shed 4 bases and J 7 bases; nucleotides not matched to a gene: 5. Germline values: CDR1 DFQATT, CDR2 SNEGSKA (reference sequence). The CDR3 is CSAIVGQGNSPLHF. The CDR3 nucleotides read TGCAGTGCTATTGTAGGACAGGGGAATTCACCCCTCCACTTT.

The V call is TRBV7-6, the J call TRBJ2-3; D is tentatively TRBD1 or TRBD2 (6 bases each). The ends were cut back, 5 bases at V and 5 bases at J, with 17 bases in the middle. Germline values: CDR1 SGHVS, CDR2 FNYEAQ. The CDR3 has 15 amino acids. CDR3 DNA: TGTGCCAGCAGCCTAGGGGGACTCCCCCGAGATACGCAGTATTTT. Amino acid sequence: CASSLGGLPRDTQYF.

The V gene is TRBV20-1, the J gene TRBJ2-7; 7 positions agree with TRBD2. Germline V gene data show CDR1 as DFQATT and CDR2 as SNEGSKA (reference sequence). Unmatched junction bases numbered 7, after V lost 0 bases and J lost 2 bases. This CDR3 spans 15 amino acids. CDR3 amino acids: CSARDVASGTYEQYF. The CDR3 nucleotides read TGCAGTGCTAGAGATGTCGCTAGCGGCACCTACGAGCAGTACTTC.

The rearrangement joins TRBV7-9 to TRBJ2-7; D unclear. The CDR3 totals 14 residues. Germline assignment: CDR1 SEHNR and CDR2 FQNEAQ (reference sequence). Trimming took off 7 bases at V and 1 base at J, with 14 bases between the two ends. CDR3 in DNA: TGTGCCAGCACCGTCTCGGGTTTGTCCTACGAGCAGTACTTC. The encoded protein is CASTVSGLSYEQYF.

This clonotype appeared a few times. The rearrangement links TRBV20-1 to TRBJ2-3; 12 bases fit TRBD2. CDR1 is DFQATT and CDR2 is SNEGSKA in the germline V gene (reference sequence). The CDR3 is 14 amino acids. The trim removed 3 bases at V and 7 bases at J, leaving 5 bases unmatched. CDR3 amino acids: CSASTSGRLNTQYF. CDR3 nucleotide sequence: TGCAGTGCTAGTACTAGCGGGAGGCTGAATACGCAGTATTTT.

Here the CDR3 reads CASSSHRDYSYEQYF. The DNA for the CDR3 is TGTGCCAGCAGTTCCCACCGGGACTACTCCTACGAGCAGTACTTC. The gene calls are TRBV6-5 and TRBJ2-7, with 7 nucleotides matching TRBD2. Per germline, CDR1 MNHEY and CDR2 SVGAGI. With V trimmed by 4 bases and J by 0 bases, 6 bases remained unmatched. This CDR3 comprises 15 residues.

This clonotype was detected a few times. The CDR3 here is CASSPPSGAVHNEQFF. CDR3 in DNA: TGTGCCAGCTCACCACCGTCGGGAGCGGTCCACAATGAGCAGTTCTTC. This sequence joins TRBV18 and TRBJ2-1, with D perhaps matching TRBD2 (6 bases). Germline lookup yields CDR1 KGHSH and CDR2 LQKENI. The CDR3 consists of 16 residues. The V gene lost 0 bases and the J gene lost 5 bases, with 14 bases spanning the gap. Drawing the rest from reference TRBV18 and TRBJ2-1, the complete variable domain is NAGVMQNPRHLVRRRGQEARLRCSPMKGHSHVYWYRQLPEEGLKFMVYLQKENIIDESGMPKERFSAEFPKEGPSILRIQQVVRGDSAAYFCASSPPSGAVHNEQFFGPGTRLTVL.

This clonotype showed up just a few times. J is TRBJ2-3 and V is TRBV20-1, with 7 bases fitting TRBD2. The V gene's germline CDR1 is DFQATT and CDR2 SNEGSKA (reference sequence). This CDR3 comprises 14 residues. Unmatched junction bases numbered 5, after V lost 4 bases and J lost 1 base. CDR3 bases: TGCAGTGCTATGCGGGGGTCCGGCACAGATACGCAGTATTTT. As protein: CSAMRGSGTDTQYF.

This clonotype was seen a few times. This chain uses TRBV12-3 or TRBV12-4 with TRBJ2-5, with D perhaps TRBD1 (7 bases). The V and J ends lost 1 base and 5 bases respectively, with 20 bases between them. The CDR3 has 17 residues. CDR3 coding DNA: TGTGCCAGCAGTTTAGAACTAGGAGGGACCAGGGGGGAGACCCAGTACTTC. This translates into CASSLELGGTRGETQYF.

This clonotype came up many times. This rearrangement joins TRBV27 to TRBJ1-5, with D possibly being TRBD1 (6 bases). V gave up 5 bases and J gave up 9 bases, with 17 bases separating them. Germline loops: CDR1 MNHEY, CDR2 SMNVEV (reference sequence). The length of the CDR3 is 14 residues. The CDR3 DNA is TGTGCCAGCAGTCCAACGGGGGGGCTCCCGCCCCAGCATTTT. Its translation: CASSPTGGLPPQHF.

The gene calls are TRBV7-2 and TRBJ2-7; a weak D match, TRBD2 (5 bases). From germline, CDR1 is SGHTA and CDR2 FQGNSA. The CDR3 sequence is 13 residues long. V was pared by 3 bases and J by 3 bases, with 9 bases between. CDR3 amino acids: CASSLGVRYEQYF. In DNA, the CDR3 is TGTGCCAGCAGCTTGGGAGTTCGCTACGAGCAGTACTTC.

This clonotype was observed many times. CDR3 sequence (DNA): TGTGCCAGCAGTTTATCTTTTCCGGAGATAAGGACTGGGGCCAACGTCCTGACTTTC. It encodes CASSLSFPEIRTGANVLTF. The chain carries TRBV28 and TRBJ2-6, with D unresolved. With 1 base removed from V and 2 bases from J, the gap between germline ends came to 18 bases. Germline CDR1 and CDR2: MDHEN and SYDVKM. The CDR3 length is 19 residues.

A few counts support this clonotype. V and J are TRBV11-1 and TRBJ2-7, with D maybe TRBD1 (5 bases). The V and J ends lost 10 bases and 0 bases respectively, with 13 bases between them. The CDR3 spans 13 residues. Looked up from germline, CDR1 is SGHAT and CDR2 is FQDESV (reference sequence). The DNA for the CDR3 is TGTGCCACTTCGACTGACAGCTCCTACGAGCAGTACTTC. This sequence encodes CATSTDSSYEQYF.

This clonotype was detected ten times or more. The CDR3 DNA reads as TGTGCCAGCAGCTTGGGGTCAGGGCTCTTGACTAATGAAAAACTGTTTTTT. Translated: CASSLGSGLLTNEKLFF. The chain recombines TRBV7-8 with TRBJ1-4; D is possibly TRBD1 (5 bases). CDR1 is SGHVS and CDR2 is FQNEAQ in the germline V gene. The V gene lost 3 bases and the J gene lost 2 bases, with 16 bases spanning the gap. The CDR3 sequence is 17 residues long.

This CDR3 reads CASSLVSTGRGQETQYF. CDR3 bases: TGTGCCAGCAGCTTAGTTTCTACGGGGAGAGGCCAAGAGACCCAGTACTTC. The J gene is TRBJ2-5, the V gene TRBV7-2, with D tentatively TRBD2 (5 bases). Germline V gives CDR1 SGHTA, CDR2 FQGNSA. There are 17 residues in the CDR3. Trimming removed 1 base at V and 1 base at J, with 16 bases between.